This T cell receptor (beta chain) was documented in a study of cytomegalovirus exposure and HLA in healthy donors. Study-wide findings and caveats: Reportedly, diagnosis of cytomegalovirus status by the classifier showed high specificity and sensitivity.

The PCR ran on 60 Vbeta and 13 Jbeta primers. The data were produced by immunoSEQ multiplex PCR, yet TCRdb's version contains in-frame clones alone and is incomplete. The repertoire table contains approximately 100,000 clones. A remark on this clone: The antigen remains unidentified.

With 1 base removed from V and 5 bases from J, the gap between germline ends came to 14 bases. Per germline, CDR1 LGHNA and CDR2 YSLEER. The CDR3 is 16 residues long. The V gene is TRBV4-3, the J gene TRBJ2-2; a possible D gene is TRBD2 (6 bases). The receptor was derived from a man aged 50-60 years in good health and CMV-seronegative. Sequencing was done on a sample of PBMCs. The CDR3 DNA sequence: TGCGCCAGCAGCCAAGGTGTATTGGGGAGGACCGGGGAGCTGTTTTTT. This gives the protein CASSQGVLGRTGELFF.